The source of this TCR beta chain is a study of shared clonotypes between healthy human individuals (dated by TCRdb to 2020 to 2022). With respect to the entire study: Three men and a couple of women, aged 18 to 49 years, made up the cohort. For each donor, CD4 naive and CD4 memory were each given three plates, CD8 naive was given two plates, and CD8 memory was given one plate. To estimate repertoire size and how much clonotype sharing occurs between individuals, the study deeply sequenced the blood TCR repertoires of several healthy adults. To increase sequencing depth and limit assay-specific biases, different laboratories used diverse techniques to prepare libraries and sequence TCR repertoires. Per donor, leukapheresis produced somewhere between about 0.8 and 9.5 billion PBMCs.

On this clone itself: Its recognized antigen is unknown. Base qualities were left out, and no much larger clone turns up one base away. Other DNA sequences from this sample encode an identical CDR3 as well.

TCR CDR3 regions were amplified from genomic DNA by multiplex PCR using the deep immunoSEQ assay. Genomic DNA extracted from each cell subset was distributed evenly over all wells of several immunoSEQ 96-well plates, and each plate served as one replicate. Each replicate PCR for sorted subsets received approximately 200 ng genomic DNA, equal to about 30,000 T cell genomes. The purified libraries were quantified using a Qubit 3.0 fluorometer, sized with a Bioanalyzer 2100, and then quantified again using the KAPA Library Quantification kit. A separate single-read 150-cycle Illumina NextSeq 550 flow cell was used to sequence each immunoSEQ 96-well plate. The study's processing was this. Because the immunoSEQ output included only junctional sequences and no quality scores, the filtering could not be the same as the filtering used for full-length reads. Sequences were annotated with PyIR, a Python wrapper for IgBLAST v1.9, using IMGT germline references to assign V/J genes and CDR3. Reads were removed for weak V/J assignments (E-value above 1e-6), missing CDR3, stop codons, out-of-frame junctions, or ambiguous translated residues. V3J clonotypes were defined as sequences sharing the same inferred V gene, J gene, and CDR3 amino acid sequence. The percentage overlap between two repertoires was calculated by dividing the number of shared unique clonotypes by the size of the smaller repertoire. Richness of each repertoire was evaluated using RTK rarefaction, the Chao1 estimator, and Recon v2.1 estimates of unobserved clonotypes. Generation probabilities were computed with OLGA for all TCRbeta clonotypes obtained by the gDNA method from a few donors. In TCRdb, the immuneACCESS table is reduced to in-frame sequences with V and J assigned. These tables do not hold every clone; where another copy was compared, an unresolved V gene accounts for under half, and the others remain unexplained. The DNA gave D and trimming, while V, J and clone size come from that table. In all, the sample holds around 2.5 million clones, and 93% of those were seen once. The ten top clones hold 0.35% to 0.45% of the sample.

For this chain, trimming is 5 bases at the V end and 5 bases at the J end, and the number of junction bases without a gene match is 5. The CDR3 goes from the cysteine to the phenylalanine over 14 residues. Only the CDR3 region is kept as DNA, spanning 42 bases read in frame from base 1. According to the germline V gene, CDR1 reads MDHEN and CDR2 reads SYDVKM. Donors were healthy HIV-negative adults with no recently reported acute infections or vaccinations. Every donor was a Caucasian adult living in Nashville, Tennessee, USA. CD4+ T cells were enriched by magnetic negative selection, after which naive cells were positively selected on CD45RA and the negative fraction was taken as the memory subset. Blood was obtained by leukapheresis, after which PBMCs were separated by Ficoll-Histopaque density gradient centrifugation and cryopreserved in liquid nitrogen vapor phase. Analytical flow cytometry was used to check the purity and quantity of every magnetically sorted T cell population. Each sorted fraction had its genomic DNA isolated and then quantified by UV absorbance on a Nanodrop 2000c.

The full study reports these points: Because the study included only a small number of donors, the genetic and exposure-history diversity represented was limited. Incomplete sequencing was indicated by rarefaction of sorted-subset datasets, despite the large sequencing depth. Larger estimated clonotype richness was generally found for naive subsets than for memory subsets. Sampling was restricted to blood, and TCR repertoires in tissues likely differ from the TCR repertoires found in blood. Pairwise subsampling indicated that sequencing depth was expected to affect the degree of clonotype sharing among donors. When several donors were compared, the shared fraction of clonotypes was about 5% for naive CD4, approximately 3.3% for naive CD8, 2% to 2.5% for memory CD4, and approximately 0.4% for memory CD8. Clonotypes shared by all four sorted-subset donors showed higher generation probabilities than non-shared clonotypes.

This receptor was taken from a man aged 18 to 30 in good health. Some clones in this sample may be carry-over from other donors' samples. The rearrangement combines TRBV28 with TRBJ1-5, with 8 central nucleotides matching TRBD1. Input material: naive CD4+ T cells from PBMCs. Per the publication, the cell subset or site label means: CD45RA+ positively selected. The bases are TGTGCCAGCAGTCCAGGACAGGGCGATCAGCCCCAGCATTTT. Its protein reads: CASSPGQGDQPQHF.